This T cell receptor beta chain was retrieved from a study of blood T cell repertoires in COVID-19. Study context: T cells, B-cell-depleted T cells, or PBMCs provided the cDNA or gDNA that served as material.

Source study methods: Quantification of nucleated cells was approximated via reference gene primer amplification. Sequencing used immunoSEQ multiplex PCR; TCRdb keeps in-frame clones, though not all of them. D and trimming were read from the DNA, whereas the V and J calls and clone size are those reported in that table. Here the sample spans roughly 220,000 clones, 86% being singletons. All enrollees were about 18 to 95 years old and from roughly 26 US areas. Researchers sorted participants into cohorts using their self-reported clinical history. With 3 bases clipped from V and 3 bases from J, the junction kept 2 bases outside the gene matches. CDR3 length: 14 amino acids. Germline-derived CDR1 and CDR2 are LGHDT and YNNKEL (reference sequence).

The chain joins TRBV3-1 (or the pseudogene TRBV3-2) to TRBJ1-5; 7 bases are shared with TRBD1. This TCR was sampled from a woman aged 40 to 50 with acute COVID-19. The sample comprised PBMCs or T cells enriched from blood (not recorded which). The DNA for the CDR3 is TGTGCCAGCAGCCAGGACAGGACCAATCAGCCCCAGCATTTT. Amino acid sequence: CASSQDRTNQPQHF.